This T cell receptor beta chain was found in a study of T cell repertoires in cytomegalovirus infection. Turning to the study itself: Peptides in the study included HLA-C-restricted and HLA-B-restricted CMV epitopes.

TCRdb re-derived calls from the reads in MiXCR, one entry per CDR3 protein. The sample includes about a million distinct CDR3 sequences, about a third seen only once; the top ten take 13%. A remark on this clonotype: Its matching antigen is unknown.

The input for sequencing was cultured CD8+ T cells from PBMCs, taken from culture after CMV antigen stimulation. The TCR comes from a human donor in good health (CMV status not recorded). Some clones in this sample may be carry-over from other donors' samples.

The CDR3 loop reads CASNPSRGTEAFF. The DNA for the CDR3 is TGCGCCAGCAACCCGAGTAGAGGCACTGAAGCTTTCTTT. V usage is TRBV10-2 and J usage is TRBJ1-1; D call uncertain. Germline V lookup: CDR1 WSHSY, CDR2 SAAADI. CDR3 length: 13 residues. Trimming took off 7 bases at V and 4 bases at J, with 13 bases between the two ends.